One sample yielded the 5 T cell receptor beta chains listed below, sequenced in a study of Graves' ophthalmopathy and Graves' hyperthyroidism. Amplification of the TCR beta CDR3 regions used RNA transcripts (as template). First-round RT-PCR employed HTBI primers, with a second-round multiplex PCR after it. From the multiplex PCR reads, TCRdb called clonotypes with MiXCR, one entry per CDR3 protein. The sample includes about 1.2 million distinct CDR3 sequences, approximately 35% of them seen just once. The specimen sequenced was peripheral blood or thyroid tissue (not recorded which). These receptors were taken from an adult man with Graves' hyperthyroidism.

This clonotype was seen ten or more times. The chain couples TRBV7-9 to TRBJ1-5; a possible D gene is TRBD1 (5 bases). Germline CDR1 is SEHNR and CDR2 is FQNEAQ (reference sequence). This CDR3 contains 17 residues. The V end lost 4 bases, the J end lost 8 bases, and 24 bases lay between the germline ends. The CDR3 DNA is TGTGCCAGCAGCTCTAGGTGGGGCAGTTCGAAGGGTGAGCCCCAGCATTTT. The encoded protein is CASSSRWGSSKGEPQHF.

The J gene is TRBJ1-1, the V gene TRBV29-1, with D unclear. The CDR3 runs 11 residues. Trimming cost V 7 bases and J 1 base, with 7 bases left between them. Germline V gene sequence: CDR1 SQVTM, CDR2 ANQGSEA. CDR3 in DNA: TGCAGCGGAAACCAGAACACTGAAGCTTTCTTT. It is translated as CSGNQNTEAFF.

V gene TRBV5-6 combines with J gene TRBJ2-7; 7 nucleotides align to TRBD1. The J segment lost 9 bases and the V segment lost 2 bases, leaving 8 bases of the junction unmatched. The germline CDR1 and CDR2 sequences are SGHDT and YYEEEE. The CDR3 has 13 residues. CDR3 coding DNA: TGTGCCAGCAGCTTTGTCGACAGGGAGAGGCAGTACTTC. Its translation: CASSFVDRERQYF.

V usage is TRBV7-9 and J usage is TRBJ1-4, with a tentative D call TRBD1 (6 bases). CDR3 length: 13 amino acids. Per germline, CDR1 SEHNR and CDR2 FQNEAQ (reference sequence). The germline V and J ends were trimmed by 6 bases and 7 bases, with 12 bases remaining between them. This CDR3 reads CASSRGQTEKLFF. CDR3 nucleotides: TGTGCCAGCAGTCGTGGACAGACTGAAAAACTGTTTTTT. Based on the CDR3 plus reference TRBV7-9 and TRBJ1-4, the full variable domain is DTGVSQNPRHKITKRGQNVTFRCDPISEHNRLYWYRQTLGQGPEFLTYFQNEAQLEKSRLLSDRFSAERPKGSFSTLEIQRTEQGDSAMYLCASSRGQTEKLFFGSGTQLSVL.

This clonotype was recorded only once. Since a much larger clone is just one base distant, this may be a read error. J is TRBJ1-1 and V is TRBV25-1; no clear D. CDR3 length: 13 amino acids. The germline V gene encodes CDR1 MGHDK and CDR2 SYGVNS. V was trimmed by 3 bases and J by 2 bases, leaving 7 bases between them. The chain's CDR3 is CASSDGSNTEAFF. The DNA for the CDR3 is TGTGCCAGCAGTGACGGCAGCAACACTGAAGCTTTCTTT. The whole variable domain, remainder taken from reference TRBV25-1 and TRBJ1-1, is EADIYQTPRYLVIGTGKKITLECSQTMGHDKMYWYQQDPGMELHLIHYSYGVNSTEKGDLSSESTVSRIRTEHFPLTLESARPSHTSQYLCASSDGSNTEAFFGQGTRLTVV.